This section outlines one T cell receptor beta chain sequence together with its context. Some clones are missing from TCRdb's copy, which holds only in-frame ones; the method was immunoSEQ multiplex PCR. The table shows around 66,000 clones, with roughly four fifths occurring only once. These data come from a study of PD-L1 blockade in urothelial cancer. Study in general: Typically, measured as a median, blood samples had approximately 130,000 T cells.

This sample's time point: pretreatment peripheral blood. Patients yielded 1 to 8 samples each, pretreatment and on-treatment. The TCR comes from a man in his 70s with urothelial cancer. Specimen: PBMCs, collected around atezolizumab (anti-PD-L1) treatment.

The CDR3: CASSQDGTAQETQYF. Written as DNA, the CDR3 is TGTGCCAGCAGCCAAGATGGAACAGCACAAGAGACCCAGTACTTC. The gene calls are TRBV4-2 and TRBJ2-5; D is uncertain. The CDR3 consists of 15 residues. Germline CDR1 is LGHNA and CDR2 is YNFKEQ. V dropped 0 bases and J dropped 2 bases, with 10 bases sitting between them.